These 18 T cell receptor beta chains originate from one sample sequenced in a study of identical twins. TCRdb used MiXCR to reprocess the 5' RACE reads, holding one entry per CDR3 protein. The table has hundreds of thousands of distinct CDR3 sequences, about 9.4% seen once. The data were also submitted as part of a second study, on yellow fever vaccine responses in identical twins.

The material sequenced was PBMCs. All receptors come from a woman between 18 and 29 years old in good health.

This clonotype was detected a few times. The chain combines TRBV7-2 with TRBJ2-6, with D unresolved. The CDR3 length is 13 residues. V lost 6 bases, J lost 3 bases, and 6 bases lay in between. Germline assignment: CDR1 SGHTA and CDR2 FQGNSA. CDR3 nucleotides: TGTGCCAGCAGAATGGGTGGGGCCAACGTCCTGACTTTC. Its translation is CASRMGGANVLTF.

This clonotype came up many times. The chain uses TRBV10-1 and TRBJ2-3, with D tentatively TRBD2 (7 bases). The CDR3 is 14 amino acids. Trimming took off 4 bases at V and 6 bases at J, with 14 bases between the two ends. CDR1 is WNHNN and CDR2 is SYGVQD in the germline V gene (reference sequence). The chain's CDR3 is CASSARGREDTQYF. In DNA form, the CDR3 reads TGCGCCAGCAGTGCGCGGGGGCGCGAGGATACGCAGTATTTT.

This rearrangement joins TRBV20-1 to TRBJ2-2; D is ambiguous. Looked up from germline, CDR1 is DFQATT and CDR2 is SNEGSKA (reference sequence). V lost 8 bases, J lost 0 bases, and 16 bases lay in between. This CDR3 spans 15 amino acids. The CDR3 protein is CSLSRLGSNTGELFF. The DNA for the CDR3 is TGCAGTCTTTCCCGGCTTGGATCGAACACCGGGGAGCTGTTTTTT.

This clonotype was seen at least ten times. The J gene is TRBJ2-3, the V gene TRBV2, with 7 nucleotides matching TRBD2. Germline V gene sequence: CDR1 SNHLY, CDR2 FYNNEI. Unmatched junction bases numbered 11, after V lost 4 bases and J lost 1 base. The CDR3 is 17 amino acids. In DNA form, the CDR3 reads TGTGCCAGCAGTGGGCCCTTTAGCGGGCCCGGCACAGATACGCAGTATTTT. Encoded protein: CASSGPFSGPGTDTQYF.

The chain employs TRBV6-5 and TRBJ2-5; possible D gene TRBD2, 6 bases. The germline CDR1 and CDR2 sequences are MNHEY and SVGAGI. Trimming cost V 0 bases and J 2 bases, with 16 bases left between them. The CDR3 is made up of 17 amino acids. The CDR3 region is CASSYSRALGGQETQYF. CDR3 in DNA: TGTGCCAGCAGTTACTCGAGGGCGCTAGGAGGGCAAGAGACCCAGTACTTC.

The chain uses TRBV5-1 and TRBJ2-1; 11 positions agree with TRBD1. J was trimmed by 7 bases and V by 5 bases; bases with no gene match: 11. Germline CDR1 is SGHRS and CDR2 is YFSETQ. This CDR3 is 16 amino acids long. The CDR3, as DNA: TGCGCCAGCAGTTACTCCGGGACAGGGGGTAAAAATGAGCAGTTCTTC. Translated, it gives CASSYSGTGGKNEQFF.

This clonotype was recorded a few times. The V and J genes are TRBV20-1 and TRBJ2-1; 7 bases align to TRBD1. Germline CDR1 and CDR2: DFQATT and SNEGSKA (reference sequence). The trim removed 4 bases at V and 9 bases at J, leaving 12 bases unmatched. This CDR3 has 14 residues. The CDR3 bases are TGCAGTGCTACAAGACAGGGTTTCGCCCGTGAGCAGTTCTTC. It is translated as CSATRQGFAREQFF.

The rearrangement joins TRBV6-4 to TRBJ1-1; D remains ambiguous. Per the germline V gene, CDR1 is MRHNA and CDR2 is SNTAGT. The CDR3 runs to 12 residues. V lost 3 bases and J lost 7, with 9 bases in between. The CDR3 loop reads CASSEVQNEAFF. The CDR3 bases are TGTGCCAGCAGTGAGGTACAGAATGAAGCTTTCTTT.

This rearrangement joins TRBV5-6 to TRBJ2-2, with 8 bases that match TRBD2. Germline CDR1 is SGHDT and CDR2 is YYEEEE. CDR3 size: 17 residues. Trimming removed 3 bases from V and 5 bases from J; junction bases left unmatched: 12. CDR3 amino acids: CASSSLSGGPKTGELFF. CDR3 sequence (DNA): TGTGCCAGCAGCTCCCTTTCGGGGGGGCCCAAGACCGGGGAGCTGTTTTTT.

This clonotype was observed a handful of times. The chain employs TRBV3-1 and TRBJ1-2; 7 nucleotides agree with TRBD1. The CDR3 contains 14 residues. J gave up 4 bases and V 4 bases, and 6 bases lay outside the gene matches. Germline CDR1 is LGHDT and CDR2 is YNNKEL (reference sequence). CDR3 sequence (DNA): TGTGCCAGCAGCCGTCAGGGGGTTGGCTATGGCTACACCTTC. Translation gives CASSRQGVGYGYTF.

Only a few counts were recorded for this clonotype. The J gene is TRBJ2-1, the V gene TRBV6-4; unclear D gene. V was shortened by 5 bases and J by 12 bases, with 17 bases between the two germline ends. The germline V gene encodes CDR1 MRHNA and CDR2 SNTAGT. This CDR3 is 13 amino acids long. The CDR3 region has the DNA TGTGCCAGCAGTCCCGAAGGCCTGAAGGGGCAGTTCTTC. This gives the protein CASSPEGLKGQFF.

The chain recombines TRBV7-8 with TRBJ2-7; 9 nucleotides align to TRBD1. With V trimmed by 4 bases and J by 1 base, 17 bases remained unmatched. Germline V lookup: CDR1 SGHVS, CDR2 FQNEAQ. The CDR3 covers 19 residues. The CDR3 DNA reads as TGTGCCAGCAGCTGGACGACGGGACAGGGAATCGCGGCATCCTACGAGCAGTACTTC. Translation: CASSWTTGQGIAASYEQYF. The full variable domain, rest sourced from reference TRBV7-8 and TRBJ2-7, is GAGVSQSPRYKVAKRGQDVALRCDPISGHVSLFWYQQALGQGPEFLTYFQNEAQLDKSGLPSDRFFAERPEGSVSTLKIQRTQQEDSAVYLCASSWTTGQGIAASYEQYFGPGTRLTVT.

This clonotype was counted at least ten times. This rearrangement joins TRBV12-3 or TRBV12-4 to TRBJ2-7; D uncertain. With 8 bases removed from V and 7 bases from J, the gap between germline ends came to 24 bases. The CDR3 is 15 residues long. The CDR3 coding sequence is TGTGCCAGCGGGCACTACGGCCCCTCTAAATCAGAGCAGTACTTC. Protein sequence: CASGHYGPSKSEQYF.

This chain links TRBV7-3 with TRBJ1-5; 7 positions agree with TRBD1. Trimming cost V 0 bases and J 4 bases; bases outside gene matches: 3. The germline V gene has CDR1 SGHTA and CDR2 FQGTGA. The CDR3 is 15 amino acids. The CDR3 loop reads CASSLTGQANQPQHF. The CDR3, as DNA: TGTGCCAGCAGCTTAACTGGACAGGCGAATCAGCCCCAGCATTTT.

The V gene is TRBV28, the J gene TRBJ2-5; D is perhaps TRBD1 (5 bases). V was trimmed by 4 bases and J by 5 bases, leaving 17 bases between them. The CDR3 has 15 residues. Germline V gives CDR1 MDHEN, CDR2 SYDVKM. CDR3 nucleotides: TGTGCCAGCAGTTCAAGTCAGGGCGCGCGGGAGACCCAGTACTTC. Its translation is CASSSSQGARETQYF.

This clonotype has more than one count but fewer than ten. The chain couples TRBV20-1 to TRBJ1-3, with a tentative D call TRBD1 (6 bases). The germline CDR1 and CDR2 sequences are DFQATT and SNEGSKA (reference sequence). V lost 1 base and J lost 4, with 11 bases in between. The CDR3 runs to 14 residues. The CDR3 DNA reads TGCAGTGCTAGAGCACAGGGTTTAGGAAACACCATATATTTT. It translates to CSARAQGLGNTIYF.

There are many counts of this clonotype. The V and J genes are TRBV6-6 and TRBJ1-4; D unclear. V dropped 5 bases and J dropped 7 bases, with 5 bases sitting between them. Germline V gene lookup returns CDR1 MNHNY and CDR2 SVGAGI (reference sequence). The CDR3 is 11 amino acids. The CDR3 here is CASSVGEKLFF. Written as DNA, the CDR3 is TGTGCCAGCAGTGTCGGTGAAAAACTGTTTTTT.

J is TRBJ2-3 and V is TRBV2, with D maybe TRBD2 (6 bases). V shed 11 bases and J shed 8 bases, with 23 bases lying between them. The CDR3 has 14 residues. Germline CDR1 reads SNHLY; CDR2 reads FYNNEI. The CDR3 loop reads CAGGRRAVVVTQYF. CDR3 nucleotide sequence: TGTGCCGGGGGGAGGAGGGCCGTTGTTGTTACGCAGTATTTT.